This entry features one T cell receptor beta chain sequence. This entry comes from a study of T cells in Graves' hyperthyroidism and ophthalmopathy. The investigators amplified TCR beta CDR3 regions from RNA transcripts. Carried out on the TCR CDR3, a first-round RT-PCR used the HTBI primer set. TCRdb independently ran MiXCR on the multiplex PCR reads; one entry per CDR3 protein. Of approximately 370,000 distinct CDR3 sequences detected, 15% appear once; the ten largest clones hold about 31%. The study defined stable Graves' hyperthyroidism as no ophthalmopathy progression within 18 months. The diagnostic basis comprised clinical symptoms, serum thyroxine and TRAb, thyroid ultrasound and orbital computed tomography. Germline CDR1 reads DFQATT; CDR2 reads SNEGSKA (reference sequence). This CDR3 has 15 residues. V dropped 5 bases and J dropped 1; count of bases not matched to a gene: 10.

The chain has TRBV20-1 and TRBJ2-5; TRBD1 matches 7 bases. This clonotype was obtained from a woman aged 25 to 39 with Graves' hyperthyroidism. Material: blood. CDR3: CSAPSLGTAQETQYF. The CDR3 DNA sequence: TGCAGTGCTCCCTCTTTGGGGACAGCCCAAGAGACCCAGTACTTC.